This TCR beta chain was identified during a study of T cell responses to AZD1222 COVID-19 vaccine. Findings and limits, study-wide: It was only a handful of AZD1222 recipients who were seropositive at baseline. Close to half of all spike-specific TCRs reportedly target regions of the variants that are unmutated. The repertoires were collected only after the peak T cell response. Along spike, vaccine-associated CD4 TCRs were found throughout, with dominance at 160-218 and 743-854.

Here immunoSEQ multiplex PCR was the method, and the copy in TCRdb shows in-frame clones only, minus some. The top ten hold around 1.6% of the sample, which has 110,000 to 150,000 clones, around 89% seen once. With regard to this clone: What it binds is unknown.

In germline, CDR1 is MNHEY, CDR2 SVGAGI. V lost 10 bases and J lost 5, with 20 bases in between. The CDR3 loop spans 14 amino acids. Specimen: peripheral blood, collected on day 0 of AZD1222 vaccination. V and J are TRBV6-5 and TRBJ1-1; D not resolved. The source is an adult in good health. CDR3 sequence reads: CATHQAIERTEAFF. The DNA for the CDR3 is TGTGCCACCCACCAAGCCATAGAGAGAACTGAAGCTTTCTTT.